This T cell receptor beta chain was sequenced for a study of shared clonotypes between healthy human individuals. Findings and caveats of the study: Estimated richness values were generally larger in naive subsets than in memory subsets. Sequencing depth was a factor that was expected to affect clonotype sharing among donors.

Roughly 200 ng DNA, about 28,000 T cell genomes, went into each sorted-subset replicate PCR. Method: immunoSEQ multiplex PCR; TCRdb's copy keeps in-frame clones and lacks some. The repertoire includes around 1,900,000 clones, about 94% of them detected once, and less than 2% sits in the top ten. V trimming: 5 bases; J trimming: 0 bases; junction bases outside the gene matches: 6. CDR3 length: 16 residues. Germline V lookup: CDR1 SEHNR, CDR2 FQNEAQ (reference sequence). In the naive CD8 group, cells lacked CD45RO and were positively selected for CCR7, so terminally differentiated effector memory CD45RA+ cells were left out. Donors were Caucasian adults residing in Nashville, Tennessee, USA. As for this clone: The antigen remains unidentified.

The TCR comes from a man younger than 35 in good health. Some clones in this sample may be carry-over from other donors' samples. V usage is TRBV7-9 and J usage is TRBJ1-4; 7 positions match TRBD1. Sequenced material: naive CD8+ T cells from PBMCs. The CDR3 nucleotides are TGTGCCAGCAGCCAGGACAGGATTGCAACTAATGAAAAACTGTTTTTT. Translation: CASSQDRIATNEKLFF.